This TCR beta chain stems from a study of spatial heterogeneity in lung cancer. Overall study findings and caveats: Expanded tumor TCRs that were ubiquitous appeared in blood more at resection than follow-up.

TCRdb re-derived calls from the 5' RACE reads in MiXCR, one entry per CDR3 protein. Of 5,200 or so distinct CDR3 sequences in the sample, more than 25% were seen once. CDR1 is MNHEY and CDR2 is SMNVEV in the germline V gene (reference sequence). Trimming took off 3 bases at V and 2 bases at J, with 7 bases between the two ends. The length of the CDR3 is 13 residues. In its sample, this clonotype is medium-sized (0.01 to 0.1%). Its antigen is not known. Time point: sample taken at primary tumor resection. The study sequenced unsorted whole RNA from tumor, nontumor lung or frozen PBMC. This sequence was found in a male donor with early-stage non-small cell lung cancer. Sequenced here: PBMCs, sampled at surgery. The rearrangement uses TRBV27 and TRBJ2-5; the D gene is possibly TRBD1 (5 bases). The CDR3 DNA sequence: TGTGCCAGCAGTTTGGGGCAGCAAGAGACCCAGTACTTC. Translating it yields CASSLGQQETQYF.